This T cell receptor (beta chain) came from a study of human CD8 memory T cell subsets. Whole-study findings and limits: There were indications from Chao1 estimates that stem-like memory T cells were more diverse than precursor exhausted T cells.

The germline CDR1 and CDR2 sequences are SEHNR and FQNEAQ (reference sequence). The CDR3 sequence is 17 residues long. As to this clonotype: Its antigen remains unidentified.

The TCR beta sequencing libraries came from UMI-labeled 5' RACE. TCRdb reprocessed the 5' RACE reads and keeps a single row for each CDR3 protein, giving no DNA. This sample lists some 5,400 distinct CDR3 sequences; its ten largest clones have more than 35%. The specimen was CD8+ effector memory T cells (TEM) sorted from PBMCs. As to subset: effector memory CD8 T cells, CCR7- CD45RO+ CD95+. The J gene is TRBJ1-1, the V gene TRBV7-9; lacking DNA, the TRBD1 call made by TCRdb goes unchecked. This TCR derives from a human donor in good health. CDR3 amino acids: CASSLGALWTGDTEAFF.